Many counts were recorded for the clone carrying this TCR beta chain. Its antigen is undetermined. A read error may produce the germline difference seen at one junction end. This entry belongs to a study of molecular identifiers for immune sequencing clone quantification. Study-level background: Replicate RNA came from about 20,000 or 100,000 naive CD8 cells and was split five ways, and four parts were sequenced. Study results and caveats: Under 1% of molecules in naive cells, but over 98% of effector molecules, belonged to clones above 20 RNA copies.

Naive CD8 T cells were sorted, and the gate applied was CD8+CD4-CCR7+CD45RA+. Germline values: CDR1 MGHRA, CDR2 YSYEKL. The CDR3 totals 12 residues. Libraries of bulk TCR were made by previously described methods (with listed TCR primers). TCRdb reprocessed the PCR reads via MiXCR and lists one record per CDR3 protein. The data show about 640,000 distinct CDR3 sequences, about 20% seen once. The source material was naive CD8+ T cells from blood, with Jurkat cell RNA spiked in. Specified subset: FACS-sorted CD8+CD4-CCR7+CD45RA+ naive T cells. This TCR was sampled from a human donor in good health. Some libraries in this study had Jurkat cell RNA spiked in. This chain connects TRBV4-1 to TRBJ1-1; D is uncertain. CDR3: CASSQGRTEAFF. The CDR3 region has the DNA TGTGCCAGCAGCCAAGGCCGGACTGAAGCTTTCTTT.